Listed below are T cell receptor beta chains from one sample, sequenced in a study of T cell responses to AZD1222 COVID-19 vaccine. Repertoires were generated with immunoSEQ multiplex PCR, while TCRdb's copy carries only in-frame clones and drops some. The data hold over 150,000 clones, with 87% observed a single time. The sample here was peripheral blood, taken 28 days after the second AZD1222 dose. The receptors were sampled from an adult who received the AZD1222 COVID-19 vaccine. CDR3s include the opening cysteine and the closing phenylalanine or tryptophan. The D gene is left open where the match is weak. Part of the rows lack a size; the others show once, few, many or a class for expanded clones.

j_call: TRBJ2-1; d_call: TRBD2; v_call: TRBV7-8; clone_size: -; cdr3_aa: CASSLASGAYSYNEQFF; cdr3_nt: TGTGCCAGCAGCTTAGCCAGCGGGGCATACTCCTACAATGAGCAGTTCTTC
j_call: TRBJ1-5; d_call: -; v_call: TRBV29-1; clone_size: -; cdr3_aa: CSVGEAGGAQHF; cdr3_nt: TGCAGCGTTGGAGAGGCTGGAGGGGCCCAGCATTTT
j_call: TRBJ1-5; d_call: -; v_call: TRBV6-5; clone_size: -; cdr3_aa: CASRGSNNQPQHF; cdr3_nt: TGTGCCAGCAGGGGCAGCAATAATCAGCCCCAGCATTTT
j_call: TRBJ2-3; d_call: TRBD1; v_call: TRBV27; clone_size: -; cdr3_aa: CASSPRDRVTDTQYF; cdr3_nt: TGTGCCAGCAGTCCCCGGGACAGGGTCACAGATACGCAGTATTTT
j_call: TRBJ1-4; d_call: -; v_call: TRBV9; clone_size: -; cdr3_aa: CASSATGTYNEKLFF; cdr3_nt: TGTGCCAGCAGCGCGACCGGGACCTATAATGAAAAACTGTTTTTT
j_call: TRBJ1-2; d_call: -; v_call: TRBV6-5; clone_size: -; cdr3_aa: CASRPPGQGSGYTF; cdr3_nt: TGTGCCAGCAGGCCCCCGGGACAAGGCTCTGGCTACACCTTC
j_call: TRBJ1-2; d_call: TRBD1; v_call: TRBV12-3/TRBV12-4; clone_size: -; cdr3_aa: CATDRGLGYGYTF; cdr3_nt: TGTGCCACCGACAGGGGGCTGGGCTATGGCTACACCTTC
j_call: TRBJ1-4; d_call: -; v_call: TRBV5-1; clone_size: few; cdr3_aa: CASSPGEKLFF; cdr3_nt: TGCGCCAGCAGCCCAGGGGAAAAACTGTTTTTT
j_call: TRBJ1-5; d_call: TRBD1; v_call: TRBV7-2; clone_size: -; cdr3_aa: CASSVDRGLWQPQHF; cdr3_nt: TGTGCCAGCAGCGTGGACAGGGGGCTCTGGCAGCCCCAGCATTTT
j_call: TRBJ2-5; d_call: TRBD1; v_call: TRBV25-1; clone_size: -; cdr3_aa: CASSVRDRGETQYF; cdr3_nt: TGTGCCAGCAGTGTCCGGGACAGGGGGGAGACCCAGTACTTC
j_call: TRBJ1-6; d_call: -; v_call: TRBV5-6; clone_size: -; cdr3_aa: CASSNTGTASYNSPLHF; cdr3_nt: TGTGCCAGCAGCAACACCGGGACGGCATCCTATAATTCACCCCTCCACTTT
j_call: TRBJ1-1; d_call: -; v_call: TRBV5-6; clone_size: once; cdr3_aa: CASRLGLNTEAFF; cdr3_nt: TGTGCCAGCAGGTTGGGTTTGAACACTGAAGCTTTCTTT
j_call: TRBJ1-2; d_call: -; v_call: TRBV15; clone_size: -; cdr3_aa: CATSRDRGGEGYTF; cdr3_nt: TGTGCCACCAGCAGAGATCGGGGGGGCGAAGGCTACACCTTC
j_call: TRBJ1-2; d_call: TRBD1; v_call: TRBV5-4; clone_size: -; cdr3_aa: CASSLDRGPYYGYTF; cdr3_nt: TGTGCCAGCAGCTTGGATAGGGGGCCCTACTATGGCTACACCTTC
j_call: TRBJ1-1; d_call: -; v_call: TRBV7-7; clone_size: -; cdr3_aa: CASSLTQGTEAFF; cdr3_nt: TGTGCCAGCAGCCTTACACAGGGAACTGAAGCTTTCTTT
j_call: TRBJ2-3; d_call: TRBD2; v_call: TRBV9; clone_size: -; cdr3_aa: CASIPGLGRTDTQYF; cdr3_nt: TGTGCCAGCATTCCGGGACTAGGTCGCACAGATACGCAGTATTTT
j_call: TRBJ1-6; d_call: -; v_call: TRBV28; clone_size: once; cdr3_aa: CASSLRHHLHF; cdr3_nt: TGTGCCAGCAGTTTGCGGCACCACCTCCACTTT
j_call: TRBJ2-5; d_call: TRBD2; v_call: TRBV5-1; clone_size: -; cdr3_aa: CASSFGGEETQYF; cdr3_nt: TGCGCCAGCAGCTTCGGGGGGGAAGAGACCCAGTACTTC
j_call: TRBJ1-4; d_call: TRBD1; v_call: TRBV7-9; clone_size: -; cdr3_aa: CASSPGQVLNEKLFF; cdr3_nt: TGTGCCAGCAGCCCAGGACAGGTCCTTAATGAAAAACTGTTTTTT
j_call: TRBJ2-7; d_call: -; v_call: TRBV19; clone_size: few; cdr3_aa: CASAWRQGSGYEQYF; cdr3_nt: TGTGCCAGTGCATGGAGGCAGGGGAGTGGATACGAGCAGTACTTC
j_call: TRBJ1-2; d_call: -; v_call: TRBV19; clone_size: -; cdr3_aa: CATTPGTETNGYTF; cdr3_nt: TGTGCCACCACCCCTGGCACCGAAACTAATGGCTACACCTTC
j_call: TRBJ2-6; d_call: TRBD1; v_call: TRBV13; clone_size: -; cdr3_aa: CASSYWKGGAGANVLTF; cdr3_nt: TGTGCCAGCAGCTACTGGAAAGGGGGCGCGGGGGCCAACGTCCTGACTTTC
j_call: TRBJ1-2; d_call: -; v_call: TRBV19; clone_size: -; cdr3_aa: CASSINGGGHGYTF; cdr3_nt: TGTGCCAGTAGTATAAATGGAGGCGGCCATGGCTACACCTTC
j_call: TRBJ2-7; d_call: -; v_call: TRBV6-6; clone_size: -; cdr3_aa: CASMASPYEQYF; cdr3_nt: TGTGCCAGCATGGCGAGTCCCTACGAGCAGTACTTC
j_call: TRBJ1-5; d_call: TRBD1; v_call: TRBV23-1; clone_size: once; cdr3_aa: CASSLPLGPDRAHQPQHF; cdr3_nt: TGCGCCAGCAGCCTCCCTTTGGGCCCCGACAGGGCGCATCAGCCCCAGCATTTT
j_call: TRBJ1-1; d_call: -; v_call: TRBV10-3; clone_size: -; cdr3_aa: CAISDWGRSLNTEAFF; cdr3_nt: TGTGCCATCAGTGATTGGGGCCGCTCCCTCAACACTGAAGCTTTCTTT
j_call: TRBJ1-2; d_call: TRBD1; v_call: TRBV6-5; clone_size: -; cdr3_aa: CASRGTGNYGYTF; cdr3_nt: TGTGCCAGCAGAGGGACAGGGAACTATGGCTACACCTTC
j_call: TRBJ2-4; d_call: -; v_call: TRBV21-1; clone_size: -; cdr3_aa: CASSKGWTVRETIQYF; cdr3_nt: TGTGCCAGCAGCAAAGGTTGGACCGTGAGGGAAACCATTCAGTACTTC
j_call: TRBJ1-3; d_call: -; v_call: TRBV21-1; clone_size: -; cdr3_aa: CASSSPTGGLLGNTIYF; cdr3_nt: TGTGCCAGCAGCAGCCCCACCGGGGGCCTCCTCGGAAACACCATATATTTT
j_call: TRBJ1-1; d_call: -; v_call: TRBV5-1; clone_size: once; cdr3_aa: CASSLWTIGTEAFF; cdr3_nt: TGCGCCAGCAGCTTATGGACGATTGGCACTGAAGCTTTCTTT
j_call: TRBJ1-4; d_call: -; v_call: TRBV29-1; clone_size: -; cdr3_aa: CSAMPTATNEKLFF; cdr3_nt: TGCAGCGCTATGCCGACCGCAACTAATGAAAAACTGTTTTTT
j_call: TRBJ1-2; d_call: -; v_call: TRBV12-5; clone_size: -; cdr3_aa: CASGLGLNYGYTF; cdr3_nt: TGTGCTAGTGGTTTGGGACTTAACTATGGCTACACCTTC
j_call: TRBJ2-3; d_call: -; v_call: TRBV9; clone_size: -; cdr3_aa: CASSVGGDRSTQYF; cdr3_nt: TGTGCCAGCAGCGTAGGGGGGGACCGGAGTACGCAGTATTTT
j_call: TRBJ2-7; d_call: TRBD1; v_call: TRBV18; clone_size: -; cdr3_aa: CASSLPTGYEQYF; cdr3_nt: TGTGCCAGCTCACTACCGACAGGGTACGAGCAGTACTTC
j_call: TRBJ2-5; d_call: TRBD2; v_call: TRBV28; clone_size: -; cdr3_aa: CASTSGGLRETQYF; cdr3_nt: TGTGCCAGCACTAGCGGGGGGCTTCGGGAGACCCAGTACTTC
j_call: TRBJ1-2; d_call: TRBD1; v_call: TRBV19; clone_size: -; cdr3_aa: CASSTTGTGFGYTF; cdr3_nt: TGTGCCAGTAGTACAACCGGGACAGGGTTTGGCTACACCTTC
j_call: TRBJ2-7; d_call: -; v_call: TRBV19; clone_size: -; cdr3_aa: CASSIGGYEQYF; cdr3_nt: TGTGCCAGTAGTATAGGAGGCTACGAGCAGTACTTC
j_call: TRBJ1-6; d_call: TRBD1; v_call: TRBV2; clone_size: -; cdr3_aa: CASSGTGINSPLHF; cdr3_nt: TGTGCCAGCAGCGGGACAGGGATTAATTCACCCCTCCACTTT
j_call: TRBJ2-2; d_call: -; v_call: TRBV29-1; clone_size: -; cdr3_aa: CSVDGFRKELFF; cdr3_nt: TGCAGCGTTGATGGGTTCAGGAAGGAGCTGTTTTTT
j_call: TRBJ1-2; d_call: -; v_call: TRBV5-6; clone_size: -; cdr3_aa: CASIRRGWQIRNYGYTF; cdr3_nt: TGTGCCAGCATCCGGAGAGGGTGGCAGATCAGAAACTATGGCTACACCTTC
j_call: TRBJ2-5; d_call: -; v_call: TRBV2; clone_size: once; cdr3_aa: CASRVETQYF; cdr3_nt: TGTGCCAGCAGGGTAGAGACCCAGTACTTC
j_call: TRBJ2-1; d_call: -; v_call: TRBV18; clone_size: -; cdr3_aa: CASSPRATNEQFF; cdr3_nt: TGTGCCAGCTCACCACGGGCCACAAATGAGCAGTTCTTC
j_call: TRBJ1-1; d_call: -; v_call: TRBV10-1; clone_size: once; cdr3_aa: CASSESPSATEAFF; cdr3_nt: TGCGCCAGCAGTGAGTCCCCGAGCGCCACTGAAGCTTTCTTT
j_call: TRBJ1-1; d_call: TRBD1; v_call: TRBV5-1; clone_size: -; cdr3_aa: CASSRKPRGDTEAFF; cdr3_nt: TGCGCCAGCAGCCGAAAACCCAGGGGGGACACTGAAGCTTTCTTT
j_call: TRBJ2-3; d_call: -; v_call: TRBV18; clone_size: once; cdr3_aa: CASSPYRRTDTQYF; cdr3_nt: TGTGCCAGCTCACCATACCGCCGCACAGATACGCAGTATTTT
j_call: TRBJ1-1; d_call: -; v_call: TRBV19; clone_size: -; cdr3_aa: CASTTGMGTEAFF; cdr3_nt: TGTGCCAGTACCACAGGGATGGGCACTGAAGCTTTCTTT
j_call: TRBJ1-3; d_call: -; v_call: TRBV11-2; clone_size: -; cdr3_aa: CASSRLGPGGNTIYF; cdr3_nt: TGTGCCAGCAGCCGGTTGGGGCCGGGGGGAAACACCATATATTTT
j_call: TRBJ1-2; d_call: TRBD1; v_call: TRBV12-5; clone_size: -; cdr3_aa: CASGLTPPRQGEYGYTF; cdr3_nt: TGTGCTAGTGGTTTGACCCCCCCACGACAGGGGGAGTATGGCTACACCTTC
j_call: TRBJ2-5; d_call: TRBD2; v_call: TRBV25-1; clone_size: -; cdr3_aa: CATQSGGAETQYF; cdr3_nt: TGTGCCACCCAAAGCGGGGGGGCAGAGACCCAGTACTTC
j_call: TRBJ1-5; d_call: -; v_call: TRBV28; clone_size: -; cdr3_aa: CASRDGNQPQHF; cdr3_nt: TGTGCCAGCCGGGACGGAAATCAGCCCCAGCATTTT
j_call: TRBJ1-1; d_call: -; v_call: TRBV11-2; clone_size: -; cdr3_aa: CASSLDGDTEAFF; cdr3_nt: TGTGCCAGCAGCTTAGATGGGGACACTGAAGCTTTCTTT
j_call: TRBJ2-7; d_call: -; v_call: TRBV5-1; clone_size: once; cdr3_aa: CASSPLGASEQYF; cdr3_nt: TGCGCCAGCAGCCCCCTCGGGGCGAGCGAGCAGTACTTC
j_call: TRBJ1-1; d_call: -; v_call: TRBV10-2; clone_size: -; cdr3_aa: CASSLANTEAFF; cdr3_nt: TGCGCCAGCAGTTTGGCCAACACTGAAGCTTTCTTT